Included here is one T cell receptor beta chain sequence, with context. The antigen is undetermined. TCRdb redid the clone calls on the PCR reads using MiXCR. The sample contains under 25,000 clones, roughly 20% of which appear only once. Ahead of thyroid surgery, no patient had received treatment of any kind. The record originates from a study of metastatic and nonmetastatic thyroid tumors. Study-wide context: Repertoire data that came from the blood and tumor or nodule tissue of malignant and benign thyroid patients were compared.

Germline CDR1 reads SNHLY; CDR2 reads FYNNEI. V dropped 6 bases and J dropped 8 bases, with 14 bases sitting between them. The CDR3 contains 13 residues. Findings and caveats of the study: Benign nodules reportedly had significantly lower TCR beta diversity than malignant thyroid tumors in blood and tumor.

This sequence joins TRBV2 and TRBJ2-1; possibly TRBD1 for D (6 bases). Sample: adjacent normal tissue. This clonotype was obtained from a female donor with papillary thyroid cancer or a benign thyroid nodule (not recorded which). Some clones in this sample may be carry-over from other donors' samples. CDR3 protein: CASSQDSDDEQFF. CDR3 DNA: TGTGCCAGCAGCCAGGACAGCGACGATGAGCAGTTCTTC.